These 29 T cell receptor beta chains were sequenced from one sample in a study of blood T cell repertoires in COVID-19. Assay used: immunoSEQ multiplex PCR; TCRdb lists only in-frame clones, some missing. This sample has around 200,000 clones, with roughly 80% found just once. Sequencing was done on a sample of peripheral blood. These receptors all come from a man aged 50 to 59 who had recovered from COVID-19.

The chain links TRBV28 to TRBJ2-3, with 7 bases matching TRBD1. This CDR3 region has 14 residues. Trimming cost V 6 bases and J 3 bases; bases outside gene matches: 6. Germline-derived CDR1 and CDR2 are MDHEN and SYDVKM. The CDR3 DNA follows: TGTGCCAGCAGACAACAGGGGCGGACAGATACGCAGTATTTT. It is translated as CASRQQGRTDTQYF. The variable domain in full, with the rest retrieved from reference TRBV28 and TRBJ2-3, is DVKVTQSSRYLVKRTGEKVFLECVQDMDHENMFWYRQDPGLGLRLIYFSYDVKMKEKGDIPEGYSVSREKKERFSLILESASTNQTSMYLCASRQQGRTDTQYFGPGTRLTVL.

CDR3 loop: CATSAGTGAMNTEAFF. In nucleotides, the CDR3 is TGTGCCACCAGTGCCGGGACAGGGGCAATGAACACTGAAGCTTTCTTT. This chain uses TRBV24-1 with TRBJ1-1, with TRBD1 matching over 10 bases. The ends lost 5 bases at V and 0 bases at J; junction bases unmatched: 5. This CDR3 is built from 16 residues. CDR1 is KGHDR and CDR2 is SFDVKD in the germline V gene.

The chain uses TRBV6-5 and TRBJ1-2, with a possible D match to TRBD1 (5 bases). Germline loops: CDR1 MNHEY, CDR2 SVGAGI. The CDR3 sequence is 12 residues long. V lost 11 bases and J lost 4, with 14 bases in between. The CDR3 nucleotides are TGTGCCGCGGGGGAAATTATCTATGGCTACACCTTC. It specifies CAAGEIIYGYTF.

The chain couples TRBV28 to TRBJ2-4; 8 bases match TRBD1. The CDR3 extends over 14 amino acids. V lost 5 bases and J lost 8; bases outside the gene matches: 8. Germline V lookup: CDR1 MDHEN, CDR2 SYDVKM. The CDR3 bases are TGTGCCAGCAGTCCTCAGGGGGCTGGGGACATTCAGTACTTC. This encodes CASSPQGAGDIQYF.

The chain uses TRBV27 and TRBJ2-7; D perhaps matches TRBD2 (7 bases). The CDR3 loop spans 15 amino acids. Between the trimmed V and J ends, which lost 3 bases and 6 bases, there was a span of 18 bases. Germline assignment: CDR1 MNHEY and CDR2 SMNVEV (reference sequence). CDR3 sequence reads: CASSFRGAPSREQYF. The CDR3 nucleotides read TGTGCCAGCAGTTTCCGGGGGGCCCCGTCCCGCGAGCAGTACTTC.

V gene TRBV7-2 combines with J gene TRBJ2-3; 10 bases align to TRBD2. J was trimmed by 6 bases and V by 5 bases; bases with no gene match: 8. The CDR3 covers 15 residues. CDR1 is SGHTA and CDR2 is FQGNSA in the germline V gene. This CDR3 reads CASSAISGGRDTQYF. In DNA form, the CDR3 reads TGTGCCAGCAGCGCAATTAGCGGGGGGAGGGATACGCAGTATTTT.

The chain uses TRBV14 and TRBJ2-1; a possible D gene is TRBD1 (6 bases). Trimming left V 5 bases short and J 2 bases short, with 13 bases between. The length of the CDR3 is 15 residues. CDR1 is SGHDN, CDR2 FVKESK, per germline. CDR3 sequence: CASSLDRFAYNEQFF. CDR3 bases: TGTGCCAGCAGCTTAGACAGGTTCGCCTACAATGAGCAGTTCTTC.

Worth noting for this clone: One junction end disagrees with the germline gene, perhaps due to a read error. The rearrangement links TRBV3-1 (or the pseudogene TRBV3-2) to TRBJ1-1; 7 nucleotides agree with TRBD1. Germline loops: CDR1 LGHDT, CDR2 YNNKEL (reference sequence). The length of the CDR3 is 16 residues. The CDR3 spells CASRQVSLAGGTEAFF. As DNA, the CDR3 is TGTGCCAGCCGCCAAGTAAGTCTAGCAGGGGGCACTGAAGCTTTCTTT.

This chain links TRBV29-1 with TRBJ2-7; TRBD1 aligns across 12 bases. Unmatched junction bases numbered 12, after V lost 6 bases and J lost 3 bases. The germline V gene encodes CDR1 SQVTM and CDR2 ANQGSEA. CDR3 length equals 16 residues. CDR3 residues: CSVYLGTGGLIYEQYF. Here the CDR3 DNA reads TGCAGCGTCTATCTAGGGACAGGGGGCTTGATCTACGAGCAGTACTTC.

The rearrangement joins TRBV5-1 to TRBJ1-1, with 10 bases that match TRBD1. The CDR3 is made up of 15 amino acids. CDR1 SGHRS and CDR2 YFSETQ come from the germline V gene. V lost 4 bases, J lost 1 base, and 4 bases stayed unmatched. The CDR3 DNA follows: TGCGCCAGCAGCCAAAGACAGGGGGCGAACACTGAAGCTTTCTTT. Encoded protein: CASSQRQGANTEAFF.

CDR3 bases: TGTGCCAGCAGCTTAGATAGCGGGATACGTAATGAGCAGTTCTTC. It translates to CASSLDSGIRNEQFF. The rearrangement uses TRBV11-2 and TRBJ2-1; TRBD2 matches at 8 bases. Unmatched junction bases numbered 5, after V lost 0 bases and J lost 7 bases. CDR3 length: 15 residues. Germline values: CDR1 SGHAT, CDR2 FQNNGV.

The rearrangement joins TRBV2 to TRBJ1-5; D may be TRBD1 (5 bases). CDR3 size: 16 residues. The germline gives CDR1 SNHLY, CDR2 FYNNEI. V was clipped by 3 bases and J by 2 bases, with 14 bases between them. The chain's CDR3 is CASSDIGVWGNQPQHF. DNA of the CDR3: TGTGCCAGCAGTGATATAGGGGTTTGGGGCAATCAGCCCCAGCATTTT. The full variable domain, completed using reference TRBV2 and TRBJ1-5, is EPEVTQTPSHQVTQMGQEVILRCVPISNHLYFYWYRQILGQKVEFLVSFYNNEISEKSEIFDDQFSVERPDGSNFTLKIRSTKLEDSAMYFCASSDIGVWGNQPQHFGDGTRLSIL.

The V and J genes are TRBV29-1 and TRBJ2-7; 7 bases match TRBD1. V was clipped by 6 bases and J by 2 bases; unmatched bases: 7. Germline V lookup: CDR1 SQVTM, CDR2 ANQGSEA. The CDR3 runs 13 residues. This chain's CDR3 is CSVGRDSTYEQYF. The CDR3 nucleotides read TGCAGCGTAGGTAGGGACAGTACCTACGAGCAGTACTTC.

The rearrangement uses TRBV6-5 and TRBJ2-1; 7 bases line up with TRBD1. Germline CDR1 MNHEY, CDR2 SVGAGI. This CDR3 contains 14 residues. The junction had 4 bases not matched to a gene; V was cut back by 4 bases and J by 4 bases. CDR3 sequence: CASSFDRDYNEQFF. The CDR3 region has the DNA TGTGCCAGCAGTTTCGACAGGGATTACAATGAGCAGTTCTTC.

Only a few counts were recorded for this clone. The chain has TRBV19 and TRBJ2-1; D may be TRBD1 (6 bases). The V gene lost 3 bases and the J gene lost 6 bases, with 9 bases spanning the gap. Germline lookup yields CDR1 LNHDA and CDR2 SQIVND (reference sequence). The CDR3 consists of 13 residues. CDR3 sequence: CASSMTGPNEQFF. The CDR3 DNA is TGTGCCAGTAGTATGACAGGACCCAATGAGCAGTTCTTC.

V is TRBV10-3 and J is TRBJ2-5; perhaps TRBD1 as D (6 bases). Germline V gene lookup returns CDR1 ENHRY and CDR2 SYGVKD. V was trimmed by 6 bases and J by 5 bases, leaving 16 bases between them. This CDR3 has 14 amino acids. The CDR3 loop is CAIRPGHSGETQYF. The CDR3 DNA follows: TGTGCCATCAGACCGGGACATTCAGGGGAGACCCAGTACTTC.

In this sample, this clone turned up a few times. The V gene is TRBV6-5, the J gene TRBJ1-1; D is uncertain. CDR1 and CDR2 from the germline V gene are MNHEY and SVGAGI. V dropped 6 bases and J dropped 9 bases, with 20 bases sitting between them. The CDR3 has 14 amino acids. The CDR3 sequence is CASSLRSGRQKAFF. CDR3 bases: TGTGCCAGCAGCTTAAGGTCCGGGAGACAAAAAGCTTTCTTT.

V gene TRBV19 combines with J gene TRBJ2-5; 13 nucleotides agree with TRBD2. There are 16 residues in the CDR3. J gave up 2 bases and V 3 bases, and 3 bases lay outside the gene matches. CDR1 is LNHDA, CDR2 SQIVND, per germline (reference sequence). The chain's CDR3 is CASSMSGLAGQETQYF. The CDR3 DNA sequence: TGTGCCAGTAGTATGTCGGGACTAGCGGGACAAGAGACCCAGTACTTC. The full variable domain, completed using reference TRBV19 and TRBJ2-5, is DGGITQSPKYLFRKEGQNVTLSCEQNLNHDAMYWYRQDPGQGLRLIYYSQIVNDFQKGDIAEGYSVSREKKESFPLTVTSAQKNPTAFYLCASSMSGLAGQETQYFGPGTRLLVL.

The rearrangement links TRBV10-3 to TRBJ2-1, with 16 bases that match TRBD2. The CDR3 has 20 residues. Germline V gene data show CDR1 as ENHRY and CDR2 as SYGVKD. J lost 2 bases, V lost 2 bases, and 9 bases had no gene match. CDR3 loop: CAISESTGLAGGRPYNEQFF. CDR3 DNA: TGTGCCATCAGTGAGAGTACGGGACTAGCGGGAGGGAGACCCTACAATGAGCAGTTCTTC.

This clone was counted a few times. The chain uses TRBV19 and TRBJ1-2; maybe TRBD1 (5 bases). CDR1 and CDR2 (germline): LNHDA, SQIVND (reference sequence). V lost 5 bases, J lost 4 bases, and 17 bases lay in between. This CDR3 is 15 amino acids long. The CDR3 reads CASSFRIGTSYGYTF. CDR3 coding DNA: TGTGCCAGTAGTTTTCGTATCGGGACTAGCTATGGCTACACCTTC.

The V and J genes are TRBV5-1 and TRBJ2-3; a possible D gene is TRBD1 (5 bases). The CDR3 is made up of 19 amino acids. The germline V gene has CDR1 SGHRS and CDR2 YFSETQ. V lost 1 base, J lost 5 bases, and 26 bases lay in between. CDR3 residues: CASSLNGAGRTTDLDTQYF. For the CDR3, the DNA is TGCGCCAGCAGCTTGAATGGAGCAGGGCGTACAACGGATTTAGATACGCAGTATTTT.

The chain couples TRBV6-5 to TRBJ1-3; D uncertain. V was pared by 2 bases and J by 8 bases, with 10 bases between. This CDR3 has 13 residues. Germline V gene lookup returns CDR1 MNHEY and CDR2 SVGAGI. The CDR3 here is CASSYRVRDTIYF. The DNA of the CDR3 is TGTGCCAGCAGTTACCGTGTTCGCGACACCATATATTTT.

The rearrangement joins TRBV5-1 to TRBJ2-2; weak D call: TRBD2 (5 bases). The CDR3 is 15 residues long. V shed 6 bases and J shed 2 bases, with 14 bases lying between them. Germline CDR1 reads SGHRS; CDR2 reads YFSETQ. This chain's CDR3 is CASTIQRGNTGELFF. The CDR3, as DNA: TGCGCCAGCACCATCCAACGGGGTAACACCGGGGAGCTGTTTTTT.

The rearrangement uses TRBV4-3 and TRBJ2-1; D possibly corresponds to TRBD2 (6 bases). CDR1 and CDR2 (germline): LGHNA, YSLEER. CDR3 size: 15 residues. V gave up 4 bases and J gave up 5 bases, with 15 bases separating them. Here the CDR3 DNA reads TGCGCCAGCAGCCCAGATAGCGGTTATAACAATGAGCAGTTCTTC. Protein sequence: CASSPDSGYNNEQFF.

The rearrangement links TRBV25-1 to TRBJ1-5, with D unclear. The CDR3 is 15 residues long. Per the germline V gene, CDR1 is MGHDK and CDR2 is SYGVNS. Trimming pared 3 bases from V and 5 bases from J, leaving 14 bases between. CDR3 in DNA: TGTGCCAGCAGTGAGGGAGGGAGGGCGGATCAGCCCCAGCATTTT. Its protein product is CASSEGGRADQPQHF.

This clone has only one observation. The V and J genes are TRBV11-2 and TRBJ1-5; no reliable D call. Looked up from germline, CDR1 is SGHAT and CDR2 is FQNNGV. The V and J ends lost 1 base and 4 bases respectively, with 5 bases between them. The CDR3 spans 13 residues. The DNA for the CDR3 is TGTGCCAGCAGCTTAGCGGGGAATCAGCCCCAGCATTTT. It translates to CASSLAGNQPQHF.

This clone is a singleton in its sample. This CDR3 is CASSPRTGGGYTF. CDR3 in DNA: TGTGCCAGCAGCCCGCGGACAGGGGGAGGCTACACCTTC. The chain uses TRBV7-2 and TRBJ1-2; the match to TRBD1 covers 10 bases. Per germline, CDR1 SGHTA and CDR2 FQGNSA. This CDR3 is built from 13 residues. V lost 5 bases to trimming and J lost 8 bases; unmatched junction nucleotides: 5.

The V gene is TRBV28, the J gene TRBJ1-5, with TRBD1 identical over 7 bases. The V gene's germline CDR1 is MDHEN and CDR2 SYDVKM. With V trimmed by 6 bases and J by 6 bases, 8 bases remained unmatched. This CDR3 region has 14 residues. DNA of the CDR3: TGTGCCAGCAGGGAACAGGGGCTGGGTCAGCCCCAGCATTTT. Its protein product is CASREQGLGQPQHF.

The chain uses TRBV6-8 and TRBJ2-7; D may be TRBD1 (6 bases). In germline, CDR1 is MNHGY, CDR2 SAAAGT. V was shortened by 6 bases and J by 1 base, with 16 bases between the two germline ends. The CDR3 runs 15 residues. CDR3 region: CASSPEWTASYEQYF. The DNA of the CDR3 is TGTGCCAGCAGCCCAGAATGGACAGCTTCCTACGAGCAGTACTTC.